What follows are 3 T cell receptor beta chains derived from one specimen sequenced in a study of graft-versus-host responses after intestinal transplantation. Data came from immunoSEQ multiplex PCR; TCRdb stores just in-frame clones and leaves some out. The sample has over 60,000 clones; 80% to 95% are singletons. The source was bone marrow, collected 734 days after intestinal transplantation. The source is a human patient who received an intestinal transplant, so some T cells may come from the graft donor.

V is TRBV5-6 and J is TRBJ2-6; D possibly uses TRBD1 or TRBD2 (5 bases each). V was clipped by 5 bases and J by 0 bases, with 15 bases between them. CDR3 length equals 17 residues. The germline gives CDR1 SGHDT, CDR2 YYEEEE. The DNA for the CDR3 is TGTGCCAGCAGACGGGACCGTCGACCCTCTGGGGCCAACGTCCTGACTTTC. As protein: CASRRDRRPSGANVLTF.

The V gene is TRBV28, the J gene TRBJ2-7; 13 bases align to TRBD2. The CDR3 contains 15 residues. Germline V gene data show CDR1 as MDHEN and CDR2 as SYDVKM. Trimming removed 6 bases from V and 2 bases from J; junction bases left unmatched: 4. This chain's CDR3 is CASRSGTSGAYEQYF. The CDR3 nucleotides read TGTGCCAGCAGAAGTGGGACTAGCGGGGCCTACGAGCAGTACTTC. Full variable domain (rest looked up from reference TRBV28 and TRBJ2-7): DVKVTQSSRYLVKRTGEKVFLECVQDMDHENMFWYRQDPGLGLRLIYFSYDVKMKEKGDIPEGYSVSREKKERFSLILESASTNQTSMYLCASRSGTSGAYEQYFGPGTRLTVT.

The V gene is TRBV7-2, the J gene TRBJ1-5; D is perhaps TRBD1 (5 bases). With 3 bases removed from V and 9 bases from J, the gap between germline ends came to 24 bases. The CDR3 runs to 17 residues. Germline values: CDR1 SGHTA, CDR2 FQGNSA. The CDR3 DNA is TGTGCCAGCAGCTTGGGGCTGGGTCAGGGACCCAAATGGCCCCAGCATTTT. It specifies CASSLGLGQGPKWPQHF. Supplemented by reference TRBV7-2 and TRBJ1-5, the full variable domain reads GAGVSQSPSNKVTEKGKDVELRCDPISGHTALYWYRQSLGQGLEFLIYFQGNSAPDKSGLPSDRFSAERTGGSVSTLTIQRTQQEDSAVYLCASSLGLGQGPKWPQHFGDGTRLSIL.